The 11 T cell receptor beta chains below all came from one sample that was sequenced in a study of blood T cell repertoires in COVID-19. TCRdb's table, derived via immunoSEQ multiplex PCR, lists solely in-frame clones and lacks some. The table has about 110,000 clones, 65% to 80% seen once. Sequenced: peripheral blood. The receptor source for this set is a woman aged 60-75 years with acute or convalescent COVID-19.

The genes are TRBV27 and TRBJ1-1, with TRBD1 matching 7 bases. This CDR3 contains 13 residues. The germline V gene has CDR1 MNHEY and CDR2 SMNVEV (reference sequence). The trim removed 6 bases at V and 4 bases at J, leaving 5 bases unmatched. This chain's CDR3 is CASRTGYGTEAFF. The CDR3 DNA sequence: TGTGCCAGCAGGACAGGGTATGGCACTGAAGCTTTCTTT.

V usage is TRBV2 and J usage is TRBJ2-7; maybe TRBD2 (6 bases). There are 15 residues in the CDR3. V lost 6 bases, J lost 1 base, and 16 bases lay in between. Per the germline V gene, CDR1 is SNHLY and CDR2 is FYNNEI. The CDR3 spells CASRVGRGTSYEQYF. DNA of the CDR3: TGTGCCAGCAGAGTGGGTCGGGGGACTTCCTACGAGCAGTACTTC.

CDR3 amino acids: CASSVRDRGETQYF. CDR3 sequence (DNA): TGTGCCAGCAGTGTCCGGGACAGGGGGGAGACCCAGTACTTC. The rearrangement links TRBV28 to TRBJ2-5, with 11 bases fitting TRBD1. The CDR3 covers 14 residues. J was trimmed by 5 bases and V by 5 bases; bases with no gene match: 4. Germline V lookup: CDR1 MDHEN, CDR2 SYDVKM.

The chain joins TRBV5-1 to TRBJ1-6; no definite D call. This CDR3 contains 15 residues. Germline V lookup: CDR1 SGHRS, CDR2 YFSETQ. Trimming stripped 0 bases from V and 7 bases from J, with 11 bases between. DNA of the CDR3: TGCGCCAGCAGCTTGGAACAGATGAAAAATTCACCCCTCCACTTT. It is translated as CASSLEQMKNSPLHF.

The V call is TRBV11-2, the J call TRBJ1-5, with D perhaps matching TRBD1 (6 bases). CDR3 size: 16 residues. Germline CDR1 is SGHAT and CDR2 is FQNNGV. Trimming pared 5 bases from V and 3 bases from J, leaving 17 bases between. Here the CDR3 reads CASSPIRGFPNQPQHF. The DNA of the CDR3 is TGTGCCAGCAGCCCAATAAGGGGGTTTCCCAATCAGCCCCAGCATTTT.

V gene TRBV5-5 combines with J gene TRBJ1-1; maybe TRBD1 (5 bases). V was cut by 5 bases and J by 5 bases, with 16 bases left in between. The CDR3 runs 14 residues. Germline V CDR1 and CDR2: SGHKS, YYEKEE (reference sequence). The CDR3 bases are TGTGCCAGCAGTCCCGACGGGGGTTTTACTGAAGCTTTCTTT. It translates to CASSPDGGFTEAFF. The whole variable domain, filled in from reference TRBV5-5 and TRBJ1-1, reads DAGVTQSPTHLIKTRGQQVTLRCSPISGHKSVSWYQQVLGQGPQFIFQYYEKEERGRGNFPDRFSARQFPNYSSELNVNALLLGDSALYLCASSPDGGFTEAFFGQGTRLTVV.

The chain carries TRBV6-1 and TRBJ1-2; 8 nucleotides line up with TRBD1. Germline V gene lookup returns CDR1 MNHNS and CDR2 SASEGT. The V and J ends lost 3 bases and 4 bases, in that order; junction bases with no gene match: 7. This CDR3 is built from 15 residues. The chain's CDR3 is CASSETGAGSYGYTF. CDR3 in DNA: TGTGCCAGCAGTGAGACAGGGGCCGGTTCCTATGGCTACACCTTC.

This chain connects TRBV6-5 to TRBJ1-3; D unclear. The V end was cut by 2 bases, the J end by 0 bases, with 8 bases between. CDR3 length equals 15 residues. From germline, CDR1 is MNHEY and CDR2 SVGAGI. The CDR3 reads CASSYDLSSGNTIYF. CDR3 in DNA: TGTGCCAGCAGTTACGATCTGAGCTCTGGAAACACCATATATTTT.

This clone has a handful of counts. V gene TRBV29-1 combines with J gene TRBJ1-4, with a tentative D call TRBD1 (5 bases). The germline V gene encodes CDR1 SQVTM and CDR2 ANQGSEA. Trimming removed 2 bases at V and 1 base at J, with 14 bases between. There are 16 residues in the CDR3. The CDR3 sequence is CSVENPRVRTNEKLFF. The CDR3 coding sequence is TGCAGCGTTGAAAACCCCAGGGTTAGAACTAATGAAAAACTGTTTTTT.

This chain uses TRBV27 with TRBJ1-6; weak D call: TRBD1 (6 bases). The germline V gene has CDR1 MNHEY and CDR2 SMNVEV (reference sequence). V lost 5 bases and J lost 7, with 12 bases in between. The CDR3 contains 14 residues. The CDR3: CASSLGATNSPLHF. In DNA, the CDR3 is TGTGCCAGCAGTCTGGGGGCAACCAATTCACCCCTCCACTTT.

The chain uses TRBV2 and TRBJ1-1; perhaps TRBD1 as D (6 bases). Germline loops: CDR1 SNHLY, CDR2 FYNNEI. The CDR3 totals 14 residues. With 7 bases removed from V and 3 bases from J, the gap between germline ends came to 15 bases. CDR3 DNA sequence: TGTGCCAGCACCATCCAGGGGTATGACACTGAAGCTTTCTTT. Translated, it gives CASTIQGYDTEAFF. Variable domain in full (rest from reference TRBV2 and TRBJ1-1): EPEVTQTPSHQVTQMGQEVILRCVPISNHLYFYWYRQILGQKVEFLVSFYNNEISEKSEIFDDQFSVERPDGSNFTLKIRSTKLEDSAMYFCASTIQGYDTEAFFGQGTRLTVV.